Shown below are 8 T cell receptor beta chains from a single sample sequenced in a study of shared clonotypes between healthy human individuals. Repertoires were generated with immunoSEQ multiplex PCR, while TCRdb's copy carries only in-frame clones and drops some. This table has some 2,400,000 clones, around 95% appearing once. The sequenced sample consisted of naive CD4+ T cells sorted from blood. Subset noted: CD45RA+ positively selected. The receptors derive from a man between 18 and 29 years old in good health.

Turning to this clone: The sample has other DNA sequences that encode this CDR3 too. V gene TRBV7-2 combines with J gene TRBJ2-3, with 7 bases matching TRBD1. CDR1 SGHTA and CDR2 FQGNSA come from the germline V gene. The length of the CDR3 is 12 residues. V shed 5 bases and J 9 bases; nucleotides not matched to a gene: 5. The CDR3 DNA is TGTGCCAGCAGCCTGGGACAGAGCACGCAGTATTTT. As protein: CASSLGQSTQYF.

This chain links TRBV6-1 with TRBJ2-1; TRBD2 matches 8 bases. Germline CDR1 is MNHNS and CDR2 is SASEGT. V lost 2 bases to trimming and J lost 9 bases; unmatched junction nucleotides: 6. This CDR3 is 14 amino acids long. CDR3 amino acids: CASSEIRAGGEQFF. The CDR3 DNA follows: TGTGCCAGCAGTGAAATCCGTGCGGGGGGTGAGCAGTTCTTC.

The rearrangement uses TRBV7-8 and TRBJ2-2; no clear D. The CDR3 totals 15 residues. Germline V CDR1 and CDR2: SGHVS, FQNEAQ. Deletions cut 5 bases from V and 7 bases from J, with 17 bases between. The CDR3 DNA follows: TGTGCCAGCAGCCCCGGCTGGGTCGCCGGCGGGGAGCTGTTTTTT. Amino acid sequence: CASSPGWVAGGELFF.

V gene TRBV6-1 combines with J gene TRBJ2-7; TRBD1 aligns across 9 bases. V trimming: 6 bases; J trimming: 0 bases; junction bases outside the gene matches: 3. Germline V lookup: CDR1 MNHNS, CDR2 SASEGT. CDR3 size: 14 residues. CDR3 DNA sequence: TGTGCCAGCAGGGGGACAGGGAGCTCCTACGAGCAGTACTTC. Its translation is CASRGTGSSYEQYF.

This chain connects TRBV5-6 to TRBJ2-5, with a possible D match to TRBD2 (6 bases). The CDR3 totals 15 residues. The germline V gene encodes CDR1 SGHDT and CDR2 YYEEEE. Trimming pared 0 bases from V and 5 bases from J, leaving 14 bases between. The DNA for the CDR3 is TGTGCCAGCAGCTTGGTAGGTAGCGGAGGGGAGACCCAGTACTTC. Its protein is CASSLVGSGGETQYF.

As regards this clone: The sample has other DNA sequences that encode this CDR3 too. CDR3 coding DNA: TGCGCCAGCAGCTCCTTGGGAGGGATGAACACTGAAGCTTTCTTT. This gives the protein CASSSLGGMNTEAFF. The V gene is TRBV5-1, the J gene TRBJ1-1; unclear D gene. In germline, CDR1 is SGHRS, CDR2 YFSETQ. This CDR3 contains 15 residues. The germline V and J ends were trimmed by 3 bases and 0 bases, with 12 bases remaining between them.

The chain uses TRBV5-1 and TRBJ2-6, with D unresolved. Germline V gene lookup returns CDR1 SGHRS and CDR2 YFSETQ. The CDR3 has 15 residues. The V end lost 4 bases, the J end lost 3 bases, and 11 bases lay between the germline ends. This chain's CDR3 is CASSPRTGGANVLTF. The CDR3, as DNA: TGCGCCAGCAGCCCTCGGACCGGTGGGGCCAACGTCCTGACTTTC.

Turning to this clone: Different DNA sequences within this sample yield the same CDR3. The J gene is TRBJ2-5, the V gene TRBV5-1; D perhaps matches TRBD2 (6 bases). This CDR3 is 14 amino acids long. Trimming stripped 1 base from V and 2 bases from J, with 9 bases between. Germline CDR1 is SGHRS and CDR2 is YFSETQ. CDR3 sequence: CASSLFGGQETQYF. The CDR3 DNA sequence: TGCGCCAGCAGCTTGTTTGGGGGGCAAGAGACCCAGTACTTC.